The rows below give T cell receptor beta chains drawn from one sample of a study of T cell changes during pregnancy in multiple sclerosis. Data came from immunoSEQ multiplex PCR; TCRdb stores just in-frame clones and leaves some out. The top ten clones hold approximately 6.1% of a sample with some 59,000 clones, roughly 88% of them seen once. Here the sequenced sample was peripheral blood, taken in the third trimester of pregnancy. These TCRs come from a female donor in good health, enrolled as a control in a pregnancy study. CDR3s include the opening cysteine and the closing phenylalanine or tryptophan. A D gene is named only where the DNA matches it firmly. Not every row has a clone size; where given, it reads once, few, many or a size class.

cdr3_aa: CASSSRTSGATDTQYF
cdr3_nt: TGTGCCAGCAGCTCGAGGACTAGCGGGGCCACAGATACGCAGTATTTT
d_call: TRBD2
v_call: TRBV7-2
clone_size: NA
j_call: TRBJ2-3

cdr3_aa: CSVWTGWTNYGYTF
cdr3_nt: TGCAGCGTATGGACAGGGTGGACTAACTATGGCTACACCTTC
d_call: TRBD1
v_call: TRBV29-1
clone_size: NA
j_call: TRBJ1-2

cdr3_aa: CASSLAGRSYEQYF
cdr3_nt: TGTGCCAGCAGCTTAGCGGGGCGGTCCTACGAGCAGTACTTC
d_call: NA
v_call: TRBV7-8
clone_size: NA
j_call: TRBJ2-7

cdr3_aa: CASSFSRQDNYEQYF
cdr3_nt: TGCGCCAGCAGCTTTTCCCGACAGGATAACTACGAGCAGTACTTC
d_call: NA
v_call: TRBV5-1
clone_size: once
j_call: TRBJ2-7

cdr3_aa: CASSLASQGRSEAFF
cdr3_nt: TGTGCCAGCAGCTTGGCCTCCCAGGGTAGGAGTGAAGCTTTCTTT
d_call: NA
v_call: TRBV5-4
clone_size: NA
j_call: TRBJ1-1

cdr3_aa: CASSFLGTGYQETQYF
cdr3_nt: TGTGCCAGCAGTTTCCTCGGGACAGGATATCAAGAGACCCAGTACTTC
d_call: TRBD1
v_call: TRBV28
clone_size: few
j_call: TRBJ2-5

cdr3_aa: CASRGQLEKLFF
cdr3_nt: TGTGCCAGCAGGGGACAATTGGAAAAACTGTTTTTT
d_call: NA
v_call: TRBV6-1
clone_size: NA
j_call: TRBJ1-4

cdr3_aa: CAISESFQGNSPLHF
cdr3_nt: TGTGCCATCAGTGAGTCCTTCCAGGGGAACTCACCCCTCCACTTT
d_call: NA
v_call: TRBV10-3
clone_size: NA
j_call: TRBJ1-6

cdr3_aa: CASSALAGFTDTQYF
cdr3_nt: TGTGCCAGCAGTGCCCTAGCGGGGTTCACAGATACGCAGTATTTT
d_call: TRBD2
v_call: TRBV6-1
clone_size: NA
j_call: TRBJ2-3

cdr3_aa: CASSVGGLELETQYF
cdr3_nt: TGTGCCAGCAGCGTAGGGGGACTAGAGCTGGAGACCCAGTACTTC
d_call: TRBD2
v_call: TRBV9
clone_size: NA
j_call: TRBJ2-5

cdr3_aa: CASSSLYEQYF
cdr3_nt: TGTGCCAGCAGCTCCCTCTACGAGCAGTACTTC
d_call: NA
v_call: TRBV7-9
clone_size: NA
j_call: TRBJ2-7

cdr3_aa: CASRPGLAGDEQFF
cdr3_nt: TGTGCCAGCAGACCGGGACTAGCGGGAGATGAGCAGTTCTTC
d_call: TRBD2
v_call: TRBV6-1
clone_size: NA
j_call: TRBJ2-1

cdr3_aa: CASTPDSSYNSPLHF
cdr3_nt: TGTGCCAGCACCCCGGACAGCTCCTATAATTCACCCCTCCACTTT
d_call: NA
v_call: TRBV2
clone_size: NA
j_call: TRBJ1-6

cdr3_aa: CASSIDLGTTYEQYF
cdr3_nt: TGTGCCAGTAGTATAGATCTGGGTACTACCTACGAGCAGTACTTC
d_call: NA
v_call: TRBV19
clone_size: few
j_call: TRBJ2-7

cdr3_aa: CASSLTAKNTEAFF
cdr3_nt: TGTGCCAGCAGCCTGACAGCTAAGAACACTGAAGCTTTCTTT
d_call: NA
v_call: TRBV11-2
clone_size: NA
j_call: TRBJ1-1

cdr3_aa: CASSEDSLTYEQYF
cdr3_nt: TGTGCCAGCAGCGAGGACAGCCTAACCTACGAGCAGTACTTC
d_call: NA
v_call: TRBV7-2
clone_size: NA
j_call: TRBJ2-7

cdr3_aa: CASSLWGQGNEKLFF
cdr3_nt: TGTGCCAGCAGTCTTTGGGGACAGGGGAATGAAAAACTGTTTTTT
d_call: TRBD1
v_call: TRBV5-5
clone_size: NA
j_call: TRBJ1-4

cdr3_aa: CASSLSRISDTEAFF
cdr3_nt: TGTGCCAGCAGCTTATCGCGAATATCCGACACTGAAGCTTTCTTT
d_call: NA
v_call: TRBV7-9
clone_size: NA
j_call: TRBJ1-1

cdr3_aa: CASSLRDRGRFGNTIYF
cdr3_nt: TGTGCCAGCAGCCTCCGGGACAGGGGGCGATTTGGAAACACCATATATTTT
d_call: TRBD1
v_call: TRBV14
clone_size: NA
j_call: TRBJ1-3

cdr3_aa: CASSLAGGSLDTQYF
cdr3_nt: TGTGCCAGCAGTTTAGCGGGGGGCAGTCTGGATACGCAGTATTTT
d_call: TRBD2
v_call: TRBV27
clone_size: NA
j_call: TRBJ2-3

cdr3_aa: CSARDGRGQYF
cdr3_nt: TGCAGTGCTAGAGATGGACGCGGGCAGTACTTC
d_call: NA
v_call: TRBV20-1
clone_size: NA
j_call: TRBJ2-5

cdr3_aa: CASSRLPGGQLNTEAFF
cdr3_nt: TGTGCCAGTAGTAGGCTTCCGGGGGGCCAGCTAAACACTGAAGCTTTCTTT
d_call: NA
v_call: TRBV19
clone_size: NA
j_call: TRBJ1-1

cdr3_aa: CASSFLAGGLYNEQFF
cdr3_nt: TGTGCCAGCAGCTTCCTAGCGGGAGGGCTCTACAATGAGCAGTTCTTC
d_call: TRBD2
v_call: TRBV7-6
clone_size: once
j_call: TRBJ2-1

cdr3_aa: CASSPLAGGETQYF
cdr3_nt: TGTGCCAGCAGTCCCCTAGCGGGTGGAGAGACCCAGTACTTC
d_call: TRBD2
v_call: TRBV6-5
clone_size: NA
j_call: TRBJ2-5

cdr3_aa: CASSYSWAGGNTIYF
cdr3_nt: TGTGCCAGCAGTTACTCCTGGGCTGGGGGAAACACCATATATTTT
d_call: NA
v_call: TRBV6-5
clone_size: NA
j_call: TRBJ1-3

cdr3_aa: CASSLSGGALNEQFF
cdr3_nt: TGTGCCAGTAGTCTATCAGGTGGGGCCCTCAATGAGCAGTTCTTC
d_call: NA
v_call: TRBV19
clone_size: NA
j_call: TRBJ2-1

cdr3_aa: CASSLNRGNEQFF
cdr3_nt: TGTGCCAGCAGCTTAAATCGGGGCAATGAGCAGTTCTTC
d_call: NA
v_call: TRBV7-7
clone_size: NA
j_call: TRBJ2-1

cdr3_aa: CASSLGPSGGPDTQYF
cdr3_nt: TGTGCCAGCAGCTTGGGGCCTAGCGGGGGACCAGATACGCAGTATTTT
d_call: TRBD2
v_call: TRBV5-6
clone_size: NA
j_call: TRBJ2-3

cdr3_aa: CASSPGERGDRNEQFF
cdr3_nt: TGTGCCAGCAGCCCCGGCGAGCGGGGGGACAGGAATGAGCAGTTCTTC
d_call: NA
v_call: TRBV14
clone_size: NA
j_call: TRBJ2-1

cdr3_aa: CASSPETGPYEQYF
cdr3_nt: TGTGCCAGCTCACCGGAGACAGGGCCCTACGAGCAGTACTTC
d_call: TRBD1
v_call: TRBV18
clone_size: NA
j_call: TRBJ2-7

cdr3_aa: CAWTAGGNGYTF
cdr3_nt: TGTGCCTGGACCGCCGGGGGGAATGGCTACACCTTC
d_call: NA
v_call: TRBV30
clone_size: NA
j_call: TRBJ1-2

cdr3_aa: CASSLSVDREGLGYGYTF
cdr3_nt: TGTGCCAGCAGTTTAAGCGTGGACAGAGAGGGGCTGGGCTATGGCTACACCTTC
d_call: NA
v_call: TRBV27
clone_size: NA
j_call: TRBJ1-2

cdr3_aa: CASSMEVFIYNEQFF
cdr3_nt: TGTGCCAGTAGTATGGAGGTTTTTATCTACAATGAGCAGTTCTTC
d_call: NA
v_call: TRBV19
clone_size: NA
j_call: TRBJ2-1

cdr3_aa: CAISLAGWDEQFF
cdr3_nt: TGTGCCATCTCGCTGGCAGGATGGGATGAGCAGTTCTTC
d_call: NA
v_call: TRBV10-3
clone_size: NA
j_call: TRBJ2-1

cdr3_aa: CAISWGVAGVTDTQYF
cdr3_nt: TGTGCCATCAGTTGGGGAGTAGCGGGGGTCACAGATACGCAGTATTTT
d_call: TRBD2
v_call: TRBV10-3
clone_size: NA
j_call: TRBJ2-3

cdr3_aa: CASRRTGVYGYTF
cdr3_nt: TGTGCCAGCAGACGGACCGGGGTCTATGGCTACACCTTC
d_call: NA
v_call: TRBV5-4
clone_size: NA
j_call: TRBJ1-2

cdr3_aa: CAWSVTPNGYTF
cdr3_nt: TGTGCCTGGAGTGTAACCCCTAATGGCTACACCTTC
d_call: NA
v_call: TRBV30
clone_size: NA
j_call: TRBJ1-2

cdr3_aa: CASSPASSGNTIYF
cdr3_nt: TGCGCCAGCAGCCCTGCCTCGAGCGGAAACACCATATATTTT
d_call: NA
v_call: TRBV4-1
clone_size: NA
j_call: TRBJ1-3

cdr3_aa: CASSPFEESSYEQYF
cdr3_nt: TGCGCCAGCAGCCCGTTTGAGGAGAGCTCCTACGAGCAGTACTTC
d_call: NA
v_call: TRBV5-1
clone_size: once
j_call: TRBJ2-7

cdr3_aa: CASSMGTGYNEQFF
cdr3_nt: TGTGCCAGTAGTATGGGGACAGGGTACAATGAGCAGTTCTTC
d_call: TRBD1
v_call: TRBV19
clone_size: NA
j_call: TRBJ2-1

cdr3_aa: CASSGVDASWYQPQHF
cdr3_nt: TGTGCCAGTTCCGGGGTCGACGCCTCTTGGTATCAGCCCCAGCATTTT
d_call: NA
v_call: TRBV19
clone_size: few
j_call: TRBJ1-5

cdr3_aa: CASSPNPRGNTEAFF
cdr3_nt: TGTGCCAGCAGCCCTAACCCACGAGGGAACACTGAAGCTTTCTTT
d_call: NA
v_call: TRBV28
clone_size: NA
j_call: TRBJ1-1

cdr3_aa: CASSPGRDGQPQHF
cdr3_nt: TGTGCCAGCAGCCCTGGGAGGGATGGGCAGCCCCAGCATTTT
d_call: NA
v_call: TRBV5-4
clone_size: NA
j_call: TRBJ1-5

cdr3_aa: CAWSRPTGGSNEKLFF
cdr3_nt: TGTGCCTGGAGTAGGCCCACAGGGGGATCTAATGAAAAACTGTTTTTT
d_call: TRBD1
v_call: TRBV30
clone_size: NA
j_call: TRBJ1-4

cdr3_aa: CASSPGGWDTQYF
cdr3_nt: TGTGCCAGCAGCCCGGGGGGGTGGGATACGCAGTATTTT
d_call: TRBD2
v_call: TRBV11-2
clone_size: once
j_call: TRBJ2-3

cdr3_aa: CASSLVVGVAETQYF
cdr3_nt: TGTGCCAGCAGCTTAGTGGTGGGAGTGGCTGAGACCCAGTACTTC
d_call: NA
v_call: TRBV7-9
clone_size: NA
j_call: TRBJ2-5

cdr3_aa: CASSFRGVGTEAFF
cdr3_nt: TGTGCCAGCAGTTTTAGGGGCGTAGGCACTGAAGCTTTCTTT
d_call: NA
v_call: TRBV28
clone_size: once
j_call: TRBJ1-1

cdr3_aa: CSVEGIGGNEQFF
cdr3_nt: TGCAGCGTTGAAGGGATAGGGGGAAATGAGCAGTTCTTC
d_call: NA
v_call: TRBV29-1
clone_size: NA
j_call: TRBJ2-1

cdr3_aa: CASSIGGSGSPLHF
cdr3_nt: TGTGCCAGTAGTATCGGGGGGTCAGGTTCACCCCTCCACTTT
d_call: NA
v_call: TRBV19
clone_size: NA
j_call: TRBJ1-6

cdr3_aa: CASSIEGAGGHGQPQHF
cdr3_nt: TGTGCCAGTAGTATAGAGGGGGCAGGGGGCCATGGACAGCCCCAGCATTTT
d_call: TRBD1
v_call: TRBV19
clone_size: NA
j_call: TRBJ1-5

cdr3_aa: CASLARDSGLGQFF
cdr3_nt: TGTGCCAGCCTTGCCCGGGACTCCGGACTAGGGCAGTTCTTC
d_call: TRBD2
v_call: TRBV2
clone_size: NA
j_call: TRBJ2-1